The TCR beta chain described here comes from a study of blood T cell repertoires in COVID-19. As for the study in general: The samples span acute and convalescent COVID-19 from the United States, Italy and Spain.

The length of the CDR3 is 15 residues. Germline V gene lookup returns CDR1 LNHNV and CDR2 YYDKDF (reference sequence). Trimming took off 2 bases at V and 0 bases at J, with 11 bases between the two ends. Some clones are missing from TCRdb's copy, which holds only in-frame ones; the method was immunoSEQ multiplex PCR. The sample lists a few hundred thousand clones; 88% were seen once. Individuals aged roughly 18 to 95 years were recruited from 20 to 25 US areas. Clinical history as reported by participants underpinned cohort assignment. The source is a woman aged 30 to 39 who had recovered from COVID-19. The sample taken for sequencing was PBMCs or T cells enriched from blood (not recorded which). The chain carries TRBV15 and TRBJ2-7; maybe TRBD1 (6 bases). CDR3 bases: TGTGCCACCAGCAGACGGACAGCTAGCTCCTACGAGCAGTACTTC. This gives the protein CATSRRTASSYEQYF.